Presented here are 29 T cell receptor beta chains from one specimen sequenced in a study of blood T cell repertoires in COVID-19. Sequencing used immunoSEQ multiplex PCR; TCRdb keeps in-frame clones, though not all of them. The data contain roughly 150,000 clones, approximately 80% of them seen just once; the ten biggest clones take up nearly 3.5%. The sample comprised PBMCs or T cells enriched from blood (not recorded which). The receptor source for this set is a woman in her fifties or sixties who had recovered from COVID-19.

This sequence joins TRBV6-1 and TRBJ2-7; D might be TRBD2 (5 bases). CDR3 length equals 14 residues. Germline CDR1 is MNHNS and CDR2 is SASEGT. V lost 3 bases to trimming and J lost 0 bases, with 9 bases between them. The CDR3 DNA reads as TGTGCCAGCAGTGAGTGGACTGTCTCCTACGAGCAGTACTTC. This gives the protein CASSEWTVSYEQYF.

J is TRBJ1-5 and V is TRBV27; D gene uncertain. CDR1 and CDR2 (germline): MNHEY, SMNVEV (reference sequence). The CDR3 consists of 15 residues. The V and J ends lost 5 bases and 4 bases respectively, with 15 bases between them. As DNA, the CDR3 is TGTGCCAGCAGTGCCAGCGGGAACCTGAATCAGCCCCAGCATTTT. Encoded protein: CASSASGNLNQPQHF.

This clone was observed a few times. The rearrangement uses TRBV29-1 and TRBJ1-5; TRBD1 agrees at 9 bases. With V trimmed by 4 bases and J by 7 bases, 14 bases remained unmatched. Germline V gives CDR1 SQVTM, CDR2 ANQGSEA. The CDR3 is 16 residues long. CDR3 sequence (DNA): TGCAGCGTTGGACCGGGGGGGACAGGGATAGGCCAGCCCCAGCATTTT. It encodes CSVGPGGTGIGQPQHF.

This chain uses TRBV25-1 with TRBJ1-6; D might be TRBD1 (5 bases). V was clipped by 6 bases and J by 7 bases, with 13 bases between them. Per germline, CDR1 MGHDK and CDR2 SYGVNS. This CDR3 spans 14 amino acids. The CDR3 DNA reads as TGTGCCAGCAGGGGGGGGGTGTGGAATTCACCCCTCCACTTT. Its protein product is CASRGGVWNSPLHF.

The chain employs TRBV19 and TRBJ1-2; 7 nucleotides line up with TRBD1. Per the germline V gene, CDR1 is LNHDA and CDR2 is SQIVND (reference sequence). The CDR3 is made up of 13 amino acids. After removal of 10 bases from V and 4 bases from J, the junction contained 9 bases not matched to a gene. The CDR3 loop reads CAISDRDSYGYTF. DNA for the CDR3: TGTGCCATTTCCGACAGGGATAGCTATGGCTACACCTTC. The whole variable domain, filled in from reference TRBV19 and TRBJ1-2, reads DGGITQSPKYLFRKEGQNVTLSCEQNLNHDAMYWYRQDPGQGLRLIYYSQIVNDFQKGDIAEGYSVSREKKESFPLTVTSAQKNPTAFYLCAISDRDSYGYTFGSGTRLTVV.

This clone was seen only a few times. CDR3 DNA sequence: TGCGCCAGCAGCCAAGTCACAGGGGGGAATCAGCCCCAGCATTTT. Its translation: CASSQVTGGNQPQHF. This chain uses TRBV4-1 with TRBJ1-5, with TRBD1 matching over 8 bases. The germline CDR1 and CDR2 sequences are MGHRA and YSYEKL. The CDR3 spans 15 residues. Trimming at V came to 1 base and at J to 4 bases, leaving 3 bases not matched to a gene.

CDR3 nucleotides: TGTGCCAGCTCACAGACGACAGGTCCCCTAGAAGGCTACACCTTC. Amino acid sequence: CASSQTTGPLEGYTF. This chain connects TRBV18 to TRBJ1-2; maybe TRBD1 (6 bases). The V end was cut by 4 bases, the J end by 8 bases, with 20 bases between. Germline assignment: CDR1 KGHSH and CDR2 LQKENI. The CDR3 runs 15 residues.

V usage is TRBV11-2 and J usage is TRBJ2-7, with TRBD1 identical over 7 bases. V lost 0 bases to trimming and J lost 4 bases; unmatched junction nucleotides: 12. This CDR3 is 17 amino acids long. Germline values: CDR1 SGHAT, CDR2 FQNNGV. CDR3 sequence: CASSLDNPPGGLYEQYF. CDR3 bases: TGTGCCAGCAGCTTAGATAACCCCCCAGGGGGTTTATACGAGCAGTACTTC. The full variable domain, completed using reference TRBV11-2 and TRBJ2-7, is EAGVAQSPRYKIIEKRQSVAFWCNPISGHATLYWYQQILGQGPKLLIQFQNNGVVDDSQLPKDRFSAERLKGVDSTLKIQPAKLEDSAVYLCASSLDNPPGGLYEQYFGPGTRLTVT.

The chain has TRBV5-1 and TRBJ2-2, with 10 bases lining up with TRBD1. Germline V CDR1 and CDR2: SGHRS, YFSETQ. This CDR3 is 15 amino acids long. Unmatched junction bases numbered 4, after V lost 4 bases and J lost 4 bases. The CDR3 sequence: CASSPGDRGTGELFF. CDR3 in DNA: TGCGCCAGCAGCCCCGGGGACAGGGGCACCGGGGAGCTGTTTTTT.

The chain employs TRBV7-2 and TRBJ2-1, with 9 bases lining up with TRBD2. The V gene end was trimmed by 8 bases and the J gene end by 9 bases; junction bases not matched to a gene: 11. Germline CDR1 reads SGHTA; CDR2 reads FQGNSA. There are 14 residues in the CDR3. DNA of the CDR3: TGTGCCAGCGGGCGGGGGGGCGATTTTATTGAGCAGTTCTTC. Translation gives CASGRGGDFIEQFF.

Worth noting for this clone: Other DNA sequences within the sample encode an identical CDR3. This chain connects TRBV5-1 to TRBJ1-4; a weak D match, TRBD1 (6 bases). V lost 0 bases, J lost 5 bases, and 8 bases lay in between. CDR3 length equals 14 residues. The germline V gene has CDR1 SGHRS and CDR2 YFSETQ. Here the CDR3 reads CASSLGGTNEKLFF. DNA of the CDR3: TGCGCCAGCAGCTTGGGGGGGACAAATGAAAAACTGTTTTTT.

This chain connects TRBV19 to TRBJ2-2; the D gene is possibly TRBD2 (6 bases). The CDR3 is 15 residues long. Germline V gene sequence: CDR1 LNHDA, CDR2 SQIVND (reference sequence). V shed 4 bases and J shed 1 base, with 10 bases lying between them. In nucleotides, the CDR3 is TGTGCCAGTAGTAGGGGGGATTGGAACACCGGGGAGCTGTTTTTT. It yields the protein CASSRGDWNTGELFF.

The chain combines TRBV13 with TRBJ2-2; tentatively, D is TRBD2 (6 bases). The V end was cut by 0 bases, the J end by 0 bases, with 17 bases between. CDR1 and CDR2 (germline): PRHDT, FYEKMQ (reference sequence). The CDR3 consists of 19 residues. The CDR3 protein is CASSLGGRAGISNTGELFF. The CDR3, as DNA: TGTGCCAGCAGCTTAGGCGGTCGGGCGGGGATCTCGAACACCGGGGAGCTGTTTTTT.

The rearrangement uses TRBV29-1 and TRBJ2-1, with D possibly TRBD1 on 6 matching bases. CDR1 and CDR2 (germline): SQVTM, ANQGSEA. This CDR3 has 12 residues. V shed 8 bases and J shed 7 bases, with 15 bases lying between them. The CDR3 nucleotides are TGCAGCTTCGTTTGGACAGAAAATGAGCAGTTCTTC. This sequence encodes CSFVWTENEQFF.

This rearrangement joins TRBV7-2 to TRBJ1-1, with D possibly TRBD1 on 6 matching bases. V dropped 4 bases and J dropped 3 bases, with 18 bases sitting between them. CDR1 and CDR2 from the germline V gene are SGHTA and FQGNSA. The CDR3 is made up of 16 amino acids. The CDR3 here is CASSWAYRVWDTEAFF. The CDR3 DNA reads TGTGCCAGCAGCTGGGCCTACAGGGTCTGGGACACTGAAGCTTTCTTT.

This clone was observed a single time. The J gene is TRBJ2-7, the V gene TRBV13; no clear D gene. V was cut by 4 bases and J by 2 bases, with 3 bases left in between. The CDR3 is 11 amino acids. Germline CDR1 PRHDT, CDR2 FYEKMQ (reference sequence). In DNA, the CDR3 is TGTGCCAGCAGCTCCACCTACGAGCAGTACTTC. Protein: CASSSTYEQYF.

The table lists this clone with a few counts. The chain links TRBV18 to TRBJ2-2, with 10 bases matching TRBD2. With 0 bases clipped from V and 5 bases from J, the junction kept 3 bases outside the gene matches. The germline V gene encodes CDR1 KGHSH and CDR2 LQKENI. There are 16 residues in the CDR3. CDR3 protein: CASSPPLAGSTGELFF. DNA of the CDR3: TGTGCCAGCTCACCACCACTAGCGGGATCAACCGGGGAGCTGTTTTTT.

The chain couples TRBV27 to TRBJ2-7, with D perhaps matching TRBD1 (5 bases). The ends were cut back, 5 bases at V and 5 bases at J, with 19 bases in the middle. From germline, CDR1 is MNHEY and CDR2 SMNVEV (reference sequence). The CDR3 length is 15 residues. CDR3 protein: CASSDPQGNRNEQYF. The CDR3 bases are TGTGCCAGCAGTGACCCCCAGGGTAATCGCAACGAGCAGTACTTC.

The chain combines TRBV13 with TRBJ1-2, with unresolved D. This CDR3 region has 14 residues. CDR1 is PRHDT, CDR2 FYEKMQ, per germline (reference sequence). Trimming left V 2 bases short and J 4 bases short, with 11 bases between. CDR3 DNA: TGTGCCAGCAGCTTAAGAGGGAACCCCTATGGCTACACCTTC. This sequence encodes CASSLRGNPYGYTF.

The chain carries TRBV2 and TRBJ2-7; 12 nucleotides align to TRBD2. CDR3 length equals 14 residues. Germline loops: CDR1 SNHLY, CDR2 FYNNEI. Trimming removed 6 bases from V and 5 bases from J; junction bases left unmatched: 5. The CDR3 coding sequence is TGTGCCAGCAGAAACCTAGCGGGGGGGGACGAGCAGTACTTC. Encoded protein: CASRNLAGGDEQYF.

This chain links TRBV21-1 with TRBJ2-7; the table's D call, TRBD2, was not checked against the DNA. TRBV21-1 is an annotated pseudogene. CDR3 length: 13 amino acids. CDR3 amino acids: CASSKAEVRSQYF. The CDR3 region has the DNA TGTGCCAGCAGCAAAGCGGAGGTGCGGTCCCAGTACTTC.

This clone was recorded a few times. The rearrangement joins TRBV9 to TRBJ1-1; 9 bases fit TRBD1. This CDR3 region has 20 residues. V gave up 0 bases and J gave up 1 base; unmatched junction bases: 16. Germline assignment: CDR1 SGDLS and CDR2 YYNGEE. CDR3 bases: TGTGCCAGCAGCGTAGGGCAAAGGGCGTGGGGACAGGGTGCGAACACTGAAGCTTTCTTT. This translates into CASSVGQRAWGQGANTEAFF.

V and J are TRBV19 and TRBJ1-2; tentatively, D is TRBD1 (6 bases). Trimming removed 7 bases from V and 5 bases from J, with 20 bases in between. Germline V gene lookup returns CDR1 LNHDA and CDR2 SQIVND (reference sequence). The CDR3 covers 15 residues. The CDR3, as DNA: TGTGCCAGTAAGGACAGAATAGCGGGAGGATATGGCTACACCTTC. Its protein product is CASKDRIAGGYGYTF.

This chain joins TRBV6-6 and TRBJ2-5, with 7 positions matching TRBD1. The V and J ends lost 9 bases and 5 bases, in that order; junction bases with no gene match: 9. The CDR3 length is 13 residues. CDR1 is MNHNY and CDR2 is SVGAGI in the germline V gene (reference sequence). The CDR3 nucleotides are TGTGCCAGTCGTGGGACAGAACGGGAGACCCAGTACTTC. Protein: CASRGTERETQYF.

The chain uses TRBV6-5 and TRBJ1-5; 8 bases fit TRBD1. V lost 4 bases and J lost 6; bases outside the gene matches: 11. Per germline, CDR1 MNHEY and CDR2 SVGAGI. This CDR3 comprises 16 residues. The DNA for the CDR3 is TGTGCCAGCAGTTCCAACGGACAGGGAAGAAGTCAGCCCCAGCATTTT. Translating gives CASSSNGQGRSQPQHF.

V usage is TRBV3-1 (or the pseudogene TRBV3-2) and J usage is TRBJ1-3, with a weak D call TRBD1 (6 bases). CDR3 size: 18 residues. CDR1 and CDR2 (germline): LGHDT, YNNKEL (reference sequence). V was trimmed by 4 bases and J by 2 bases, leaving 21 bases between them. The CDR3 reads CASSRQAQAARPGNTIYF. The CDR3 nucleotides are TGTGCCAGCAGCCGACAGGCACAAGCCGCCCGCCCTGGAAACACCATATATTTT.

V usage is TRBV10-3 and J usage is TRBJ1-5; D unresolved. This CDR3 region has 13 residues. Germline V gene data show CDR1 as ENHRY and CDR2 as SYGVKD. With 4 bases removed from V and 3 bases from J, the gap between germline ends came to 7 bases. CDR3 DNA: TGTGCCATCAGTGGGCAGGACAATCAGCCCCAGCATTTT. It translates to CAISGQDNQPQHF.

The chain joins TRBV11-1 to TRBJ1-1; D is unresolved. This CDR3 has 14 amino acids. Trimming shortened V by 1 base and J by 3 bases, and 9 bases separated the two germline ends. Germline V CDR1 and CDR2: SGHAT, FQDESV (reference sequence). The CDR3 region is CASSLEGTDTEAFF. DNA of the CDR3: TGTGCCAGCAGCTTAGAAGGCACAGACACTGAAGCTTTCTTT.

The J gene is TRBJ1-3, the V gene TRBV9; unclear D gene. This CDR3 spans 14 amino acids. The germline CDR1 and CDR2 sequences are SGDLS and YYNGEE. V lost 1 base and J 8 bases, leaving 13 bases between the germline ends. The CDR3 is CASSVSSDRDTIYF. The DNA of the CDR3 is TGTGCCAGCAGCGTATCGTCCGACCGGGACACCATATATTTT.